Here is one T cell receptor beta chain with its context. The authors reverse transcribed roughly 0.5 to 1 ug RNA with random hexamers. TCRdb called the immunoSEQ multiplex PCR reads again in MiXCR, with one record for every CDR3 protein. The profile shows about 200,000 distinct CDR3 sequences, approximately 95% of them singletons. Germline CDR1 and CDR2: SEHNR and FQNEAQ (reference sequence). The CDR3 extends over 15 amino acids. Losses at the gene ends were 4 bases for V and 4 bases for J; bases not matched to a gene: 7. The data were taken from a study of CD8 T cells in Susac syndrome. Controls matched for sex and age were healthy donors.

The rearrangement links TRBV7-9 to TRBJ1-3; 7 bases fit TRBD1. The sample consisted of CD4+ T cells from PBMCs. The TCR sequence derives from a human donor in good health. The CDR3 DNA reads as TGTGCCAGCAGCTCCACCGGGACAGTCGGAAACACCATATATTTT. As protein: CASSSTGTVGNTIYF.